This T cell receptor (beta chain) was identified in a study of T cell responses to AZD1222 COVID-19 vaccine. General observations from the study: Females outnumbered males among donors, who were mostly white British; clonal diversity was possibly underestimated. Nearly half of the spike-specific TCRs reportedly recognize variant regions that carry no mutations. With two AZD1222 doses given, Spike-specific TCR breadth and depth both rose. Vaccine-associated CD4 TCRs ranged over spike, dominating at 160-218 and 743-854.

Regarding this clone: No antigen is known for it.

Produced via immunoSEQ multiplex PCR; TCRdb's table is partial and in-frame only. The table includes 84,000 or so clones, around 91% detected once. The CDR3 contains 19 residues. The receptor's source is an adult in good health. Sequencing used peripheral blood, obtained on day 0 of MenACWY control vaccination. The chain combines TRBV21-1 with TRBJ2-5; whether TRBD1, the table's D call, matches the DNA was not checked. TRBV21-1 is a pseudogene. CDR3 in amino acids: CASSKKGNRFPPFQETQYF. The CDR3 coding sequence is TGTGCCAGCAGCAAAAAGGGGAACCGGTTTCCACCTTTCCAAGAGACCCAGTACTTC.